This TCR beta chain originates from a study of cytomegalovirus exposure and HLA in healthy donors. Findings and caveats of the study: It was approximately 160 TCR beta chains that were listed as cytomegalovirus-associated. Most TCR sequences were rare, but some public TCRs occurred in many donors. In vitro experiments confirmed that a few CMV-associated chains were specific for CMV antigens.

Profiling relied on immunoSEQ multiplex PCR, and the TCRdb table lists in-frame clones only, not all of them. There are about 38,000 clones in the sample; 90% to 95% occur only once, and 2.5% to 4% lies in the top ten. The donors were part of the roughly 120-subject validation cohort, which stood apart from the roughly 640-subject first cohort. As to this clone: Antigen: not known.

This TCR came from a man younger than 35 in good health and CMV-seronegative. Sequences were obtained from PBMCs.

For the CDR3, the DNA is TGCGCCAGCAGACTAGCACCTGGCACAGATACGCAGTATTTT. Translating gives CASRLAPGTDTQYF. The chain has TRBV5-1 and TRBJ2-3; D may be TRBD2 (6 bases). V was cut by 5 bases and J by 1 base, with 11 bases left in between. Germline lookup yields CDR1 SGHRS and CDR2 YFSETQ. This CDR3 spans 14 amino acids.